The entry below describes one TCR beta chain. Its specificity is unknown. This record belongs to a study of beta chain features in type 1 diabetes. Study-level points and caveats: Patients' naive, central memory and regulatory TCRB repertoires appeared more alike than those of healthy donors.

Every isolated RNA sample was fully reverse transcribed, so sequencing captured expressed TCRB transcripts. Generated by immunoSEQ multiplex PCR, the TCRdb table keeps only in-frame clones and is missing some. The repertoire holds roughly 14,000 clones, with less than 45% as singletons. Based on CD45RO/CCR7/CD25/CD127/CD95/CD27, CD4+ regulatory, stem cell-like memory, naive and central memory cells were sorted. The clonotype originates from a woman aged 40-49 years in good health. The sample consisted of stem cell memory CD4+ T cells from blood.

The CDR3 here is CASSATGSENQPQHF. CDR3 DNA: TGTGCCAGCAGCGCTACAGGGTCGGAGAATCAGCCCCAGCATTTT. This chain joins TRBV5-5 and TRBJ1-5, with a possible D match to TRBD1 (6 bases). Germline lookup yields CDR1 SGHKS and CDR2 YYEKEE (reference sequence). This CDR3 has 15 residues. V was cut by 4 bases and J by 4 bases, with 15 bases left in between. The whole variable domain, filled in from reference TRBV5-5 and TRBJ1-5, reads DAGVTQSPTHLIKTRGQQVTLRCSPISGHKSVSWYQQVLGQGPQFIFQYYEKEERGRGNFPDRFSARQFPNYSSELNVNALLLGDSALYLCASSATGSENQPQHFGDGTRLSIL.